One and the same sample provided the 32 T cell receptor beta chains below, sequenced in a study of CD8 T cells in Susac syndrome. RNA was extracted with the RNeasy kit, and a quantity of 0.5 to 1 ug was reverse transcribed using random hexamers. TCRdb independently ran MiXCR on the immunoSEQ multiplex PCR reads; one entry per CDR3 protein. Of around 140,000 distinct CDR3 sequences listed, roughly 94% are singletons. Input material: CD4+ T cells from PBMCs. The receptors were sampled from a human donor in good health.

The chain has TRBV19 and TRBJ1-5, with D possibly TRBD1 on 5 matching bases. V was clipped by 3 bases and J by 3 bases, with 15 bases between them. CDR3 length: 16 amino acids. The V gene's germline CDR1 is LNHDA and CDR2 SQIVND (reference sequence). CDR3 region: CASSIAGAGHNQPQHF. CDR3 coding DNA: TGTGCCAGTAGTATCGCTGGGGCAGGACACAATCAGCCCCAGCATTTT.

The V and J genes are TRBV9 and TRBJ1-3; weak D call: TRBD1 (6 bases). The CDR3 spans 14 residues. Looked up from germline, CDR1 is SGDLS and CDR2 is YYNGEE. The germline V and J ends were trimmed by 3 bases and 3 bases, with 10 bases remaining between them. CDR3 bases: TGTGCCAGCAGCGCTTTGGACAGTGGAAACACCATATATTTT. This encodes CASSALDSGNTIYF.

The table lists this clonotype with a count of one. DNA for the CDR3: TGTGCCAGCAGTTTAGGGACAGCAATTAACTACAATGAGCAGTTCTTC. Translated: CASSLGTAINYNEQFF. The rearrangement joins TRBV6-5 to TRBJ2-1, with 7 bases fitting TRBD1. CDR1 is MNHEY, CDR2 SVGAGI, per germline. The CDR3 has 16 residues. With V trimmed by 4 bases and J by 3 bases, 9 bases remained unmatched.

This rearrangement joins TRBV2 to TRBJ2-5, with no clear D. Trimming removed 5 bases from V and 5 bases from J, with 9 bases in between. From germline, CDR1 is SNHLY and CDR2 FYNNEI. The CDR3 is 12 residues long. As DNA, the CDR3 is TGTGCCAGCAGTCCCCGGCATGAGACCCAGTACTTC. Encoded protein: CASSPRHETQYF.

The CDR3 nucleotides read TGTGCCAGCAGCCATTTTTTGCAGGGAATCTACGAGCAGTACTTC. This sequence encodes CASSHFLQGIYEQYF. The chain is built from TRBV3-1 and TRBJ2-7, with D perhaps matching TRBD1 (5 bases). The CDR3 covers 15 residues. V shed 3 bases and J shed 3 bases, with 15 bases lying between them. Germline assignment: CDR1 LGHDT and CDR2 YNNKEL (reference sequence).

This clonotype came up once. The chain combines TRBV3-1 with TRBJ2-6; no definite D call. This CDR3 contains 13 residues. Trimming shortened V by 2 bases and J by 4 bases, and 3 bases separated the two germline ends. The germline CDR1 and CDR2 sequences are LGHDT and YNNKEL (reference sequence). The CDR3 DNA sequence: TGTGCCAGCAGCCAAAAAGGGGCCAACGTCCTGACTTTC. It is translated as CASSQKGANVLTF.

This clonotype was seen once. This sequence joins TRBV7-9 and TRBJ2-7, with D perhaps matching TRBD2 (5 bases). The V end was cut by 5 bases, the J end by 2 bases, with 16 bases between. The CDR3 covers 15 residues. CDR1 SEHNR and CDR2 FQNEAQ come from the germline V gene (reference sequence). CDR3 sequence (DNA): TGTGCCAGCAGCCCTGGGAGACATAGTACCTACGAGCAGTACTTC. The encoded protein is CASSPGRHSTYEQYF.

J is TRBJ2-1 and V is TRBV7-9, with 7 bases that match TRBD1. Germline V gene sequence: CDR1 SEHNR, CDR2 FQNEAQ (reference sequence). J was trimmed by 6 bases and V by 2 bases; bases with no gene match: 4. There are 14 residues in the CDR3. The CDR3 DNA is TGTGCCAGCAGCTTAAAGGGGGCCGGCAATGAGCAGTTCTTC. Translation gives CASSLKGAGNEQFF.

The chain joins TRBV20-1 to TRBJ2-5, with D tentatively TRBD2 (5 bases). This CDR3 contains 15 residues. V was shortened by 6 bases and J by 2 bases, with 19 bases between the two germline ends. In germline, CDR1 is DFQATT, CDR2 SNEGSKA (reference sequence). CDR3 region: CSADSGKVPQETQYF. DNA of the CDR3: TGCAGTGCGGACTCGGGCAAGGTTCCTCAAGAGACCCAGTACTTC.

This chain uses TRBV5-1 with TRBJ1-1; maybe TRBD1 (5 bases). CDR1 is SGHRS and CDR2 is YFSETQ in the germline V gene. V was cut by 4 bases and J by 10 bases, with 14 bases left in between. The CDR3 contains 12 residues. The CDR3 bases are TGCGCCAGCAGCCTGGAGGGGTCGCGAGCTTTCTTT. This encodes CASSLEGSRAFF.

This chain uses TRBV20-1 with TRBJ2-1, with D perhaps matching TRBD1 (5 bases). With 4 bases removed from V and 6 bases from J, the gap between germline ends came to 22 bases. In germline, CDR1 is DFQATT, CDR2 SNEGSKA (reference sequence). The CDR3 sequence is 16 residues long. The CDR3 protein is CSANSLRWGRGNEQFF. CDR3 coding DNA: TGCAGTGCTAACTCCTTACGTTGGGGTAGGGGCAATGAGCAGTTCTTC.

The rearrangement links TRBV23-1 to TRBJ2-3, with TRBD2 identical over 12 bases. TRBV23-1 is labeled an ORF, and its function is uncertain. Germline trimming cut 3 bases from V and 3 bases from J; bases unmatched to any gene: 13. The CDR3 totals 19 residues. The CDR3 bases are TGCGCCAGCAGTCATCCACCCGTTCGGACTAGCGGGAAAACAGATACGCAGTATTTT. Translation: CASSHPPVRTSGKTDTQYF.

The chain carries TRBV9 and TRBJ1-1; D uncertain. This CDR3 contains 15 residues. The V gene's germline CDR1 is SGDLS and CDR2 YYNGEE. V lost 1 base and J lost 0, with 10 bases in between. The CDR3 nucleotides read TGTGCCAGCAGCGTACATCGACCGATGAACACTGAAGCTTTCTTT. Translation gives CASSVHRPMNTEAFF.

The J gene is TRBJ1-2, the V gene TRBV7-9; 8 nucleotides align to TRBD1. The CDR3 loop spans 16 amino acids. J was trimmed by 4 bases and V by 5 bases; bases with no gene match: 12. CDR1 SEHNR and CDR2 FQNEAQ come from the germline V gene (reference sequence). CDR3 residues: CASSPELGGTGYGYTF. The DNA of the CDR3 is TGTGCCAGCAGCCCAGAATTGGGCGGGACAGGCTATGGCTACACCTTC.

The genes are TRBV6-1 and TRBJ1-1, with a weak D call TRBD1 (6 bases). V shed 3 bases and J shed 1 base, with 9 bases lying between them. The CDR3 consists of 14 residues. The germline gives CDR1 MNHNS, CDR2 SASEGT. Here the CDR3 reads CASSEGGANTEAFF. CDR3 in DNA: TGTGCCAGCAGTGAGGGGGGCGCGAACACTGAAGCTTTCTTT.

The rearrangement joins TRBV18 to TRBJ2-4; 8 bases agree with TRBD1. V gave up 6 bases and J gave up 4 bases; unmatched junction bases: 5. Germline CDR1 KGHSH, CDR2 LQKENI. The CDR3 totals 14 residues. The CDR3 sequence: CASSAGQEKNIQYF. CDR3 bases: TGTGCCAGCTCTGCGGGACAGGAAAAAAACATTCAGTACTTC.

V and J are TRBV20-1 and TRBJ1-5; no clear D. This CDR3 is built from 14 residues. Germline loops: CDR1 DFQATT, CDR2 SNEGSKA (reference sequence). V gave up 0 bases and J gave up 2 bases, with 8 bases separating them. The CDR3 DNA sequence: TGCAGTGCTAGAGATCGGGGAGGCAATCAGCCCCAGCATTTT. Its translation is CSARDRGGNQPQHF.

V is TRBV12-3 or TRBV12-4 and J is TRBJ2-7; TRBD2 is a possible D gene (5 bases). CDR3 length: 14 residues. V lost 7 bases and J lost 2, with 15 bases in between. This CDR3 reads CASKYTSGPYEQYF. The CDR3 DNA is TGTGCCAGCAAGTACACGAGCGGCCCCTACGAGCAGTACTTC.

The chain uses TRBV15 and TRBJ2-5; D might be TRBD1 (6 bases). The germline V gene encodes CDR1 LNHNV and CDR2 YYDKDF (reference sequence). There are 17 residues in the CDR3. The germline V and J ends were trimmed by 1 base and 1 base, with 16 bases remaining between them. Here the CDR3 reads CATSRGWTDPSQETQYF. The CDR3 region has the DNA TGTGCCACCAGCAGAGGGTGGACAGATCCTTCCCAAGAGACCCAGTACTTC.

The chain has TRBV12-3 or TRBV12-4 and TRBJ2-3, with 8 bases aligning to TRBD2. CDR3 size: 15 residues. Losses at the gene ends were 3 bases for V and 1 base for J; bases not matched to a gene: 3. The CDR3 DNA is TGTGCCAGCAGTTTGGACGGGAGGGGCACAGATACGCAGTATTTT. It encodes CASSLDGRGTDTQYF.

The V and J genes are TRBV12-3 or TRBV12-4 and TRBJ1-1, with TRBD1 as a possible D gene (6 bases). The CDR3 runs 14 residues. V lost 6 bases to trimming and J lost 1 base, with 12 bases between them. CDR3 coding DNA: TGTGCCAGCAGCCCCACAGGGACGAACACTGAAGCTTTCTTT. Translating it yields CASSPTGTNTEAFF.

The chain recombines TRBV7-6 with TRBJ2-6; no firm D call. Germline values: CDR1 SGHVS, CDR2 FNYEAQ. The CDR3 is 17 amino acids. Trimming stripped 1 base from V and 0 bases from J, with 10 bases between. CDR3 region: CASSLGSGSSGANVLTF. DNA for the CDR3: TGTGCCAGCAGCTTAGGGTCAGGAAGCTCTGGGGCCAACGTCCTGACTTTC.

The genes are TRBV7-9 and TRBJ1-2; D ambiguous. Germline V lookup: CDR1 SEHNR, CDR2 FQNEAQ (reference sequence). The V end lost 3 bases, the J end lost 4 bases, and 12 bases lay between the germline ends. This CDR3 spans 14 amino acids. The CDR3, as DNA: TGTGCCAGCAGCTTTTCGGCCAATCCCTATGGCTACACCTTC. Its protein product is CASSFSANPYGYTF.

This chain joins TRBV6-1 and TRBJ2-2; D might be TRBD1 (6 bases). V was trimmed by 6 bases and J by 7 bases, leaving 12 bases between them. The CDR3 extends over 13 amino acids. Germline V gene data show CDR1 as MNHNS and CDR2 as SASEGT. This CDR3 is CASRTGQRGELFF. DNA for the CDR3: TGTGCCAGCAGGACAGGACAACGCGGGGAGCTGTTTTTT.

CDR3 protein: CAWSDRDGYTF. The CDR3 coding sequence is TGTGCCTGGAGCGACAGGGACGGCTACACCTTC. The rearrangement links TRBV30 to TRBJ1-2; 7 positions match TRBD1. The germline gives CDR1 GTSNPN, CDR2 SVGIG (reference sequence). The CDR3 sequence is 11 residues long. J gave up 8 bases and V 3 bases, and 3 bases lay outside the gene matches.

This clonotype has a single count. The rearrangement links TRBV10-3 to TRBJ1-2; possible D gene TRBD1, 5 bases. This CDR3 has 11 residues. Germline V gene data show CDR1 as ENHRY and CDR2 as SYGVKD. The V end lost 9 bases, the J end lost 4 bases, and 9 bases lay between the germline ends. This CDR3 reads CAIKDSYGYTF. CDR3 nucleotide sequence: TGTGCCATTAAAGACAGCTATGGCTACACCTTC.

The chain carries TRBV28 and TRBJ2-2; TRBD1 is a possible D gene (6 bases). The CDR3 consists of 13 residues. V was pared by 7 bases and J by 7 bases, with 13 bases between. Germline V lookup: CDR1 MDHEN, CDR2 SYDVKM. The CDR3 protein is CASIQGSGGELFF. CDR3 in DNA: TGTGCCAGCATACAGGGTTCGGGCGGGGAGCTGTTTTTT.

The J gene is TRBJ2-7, the V gene TRBV18; D assignment may be TRBD1 or TRBD2 (5 bases each). V lost 4 bases and J 4 bases, leaving 20 bases between the germline ends. CDR3 length equals 16 residues. Germline-derived CDR1 and CDR2 are KGHSH and LQKENI. The CDR3 protein is CASSLRDGKTTYEQYF. DNA for the CDR3: TGTGCCAGCTCACTCCGGGACGGGAAGACCACTTACGAGCAGTACTTC.

V usage is TRBV29-1 and J usage is TRBJ1-2; 8 positions agree with TRBD1. Trimming cost V 6 bases and J 4 bases; bases outside gene matches: 10. CDR1 SQVTM and CDR2 ANQGSEA come from the germline V gene. This CDR3 region has 14 residues. The CDR3 here is CSVLTPTGAYGYTF. In DNA form, the CDR3 reads TGCAGCGTACTCACCCCGACAGGGGCCTATGGCTACACCTTC. The complete variable domain, with remaining parts taken from reference TRBV29-1 and TRBJ1-2, reads SAVISQKPSRDICQRGTSLTIQCQVDSQVTMMFWYRQQPGQSLTLIATANQGSEATYESGFVIDKFPISRPNLTFSTLTVSNMSPEDSSIYLCSVLTPTGAYGYTFGSGTRLTVV.

Here the CDR3 reads CASSRGQGTIYEQYF. CDR3 nucleotide sequence: TGTGCCAGCAGCCGGGGACAGGGGACGATCTACGAGCAGTACTTC. The rearrangement joins TRBV27 to TRBJ2-7; 10 positions agree with TRBD1. Germline-derived CDR1 and CDR2 are MNHEY and SMNVEV (reference sequence). The CDR3 sequence is 15 residues long. The V and J ends lost 6 bases and 3 bases, in that order; junction bases with no gene match: 8.

The chain recombines TRBV24-1 with TRBJ2-1; D is uncertain. Germline V lookup: CDR1 KGHDR, CDR2 SFDVKD. V lost 4 bases and J 4 bases, leaving 1 base between the germline ends. This CDR3 has 11 amino acids. CDR3 DNA sequence: TGTGCCACCAGTGAGTACAATGAGCAGTTCTTC. Translated, it gives CATSEYNEQFF.

The chain combines TRBV7-8 with TRBJ1-1; D unresolved. V was pared by 5 bases and J by 6 bases, with 13 bases between. Germline V lookup: CDR1 SGHVS, CDR2 FQNEAQ. The CDR3 contains 13 residues. The CDR3 DNA is TGTGCCAGCAGCGAGACGATGGTGGCTGAAGCTTTCTTT. This codes for CASSETMVAEAFF.